This T cell receptor (beta chain) was obtained from a study of blood T cell repertoires in COVID-19. Background on the study: The study drew acute and convalescent COVID-19 samples from the United States, Italy and Spain.

The CDR3 runs to 17 residues. Germline CDR1 and CDR2: LGHDT and YNNKEL (reference sequence). The V gene lost 6 bases and the J gene lost 5 bases, with 25 bases spanning the gap. Assay: immunoSEQ multiplex PCR; the TCRdb copy retains only in-frame clones and omits some. This sample has some 300,000 clones; under 90% occur once, and the top ten carry around 4%. The clonotype originates from a man under 40 who had recovered from COVID-19. Material: PBMCs or T cells enriched from blood (not recorded which). The gene calls are TRBV3-1 (or the pseudogene TRBV3-2) and TRBJ1-1; D is ambiguous. The CDR3 DNA sequence: TGTGCCAGCAGACAAACCCCCGGCGAGGGAGGAGTGACTGAAGCTTTCTTT. It is translated as CASRQTPGEGGVTEAFF.